Listed below are T cell receptor beta chains from one sample, sequenced in a study of early T cells in non-severe SARS-CoV-2 infection. TCRdb analysed the 5' RACE reads with MiXCR anew, one entry per CDR3 protein. The sample gives about 48,000 distinct CDR3 sequences, about 7.8% of which show up once; 5.8% is in the top ten. The source material was whole blood. The origin of the receptors is an adult who was a healthcare worker with PCR-confirmed SARS-CoV-2 infection or an uninfected control (not recorded which). Both conserved end residues are part of each CDR3. Fields, in order: D gene, V gene, clone size, J gene, CDR3 protein, CDR3 DNA. D genes are given only for firm matches. Size is omitted from some rows. Given values are once, few, many or a class for expanded clones.

>TRBD1|TRBV6-2/TRBV6-3|NA|TRBJ2-7
CASSLGTGISYEQYF
TGTGCCAGCAGTCTCGGGACAGGTATCTCCTACGAGCAGTACTTC
>NA|TRBV24-1|NA|TRBJ2-7
CATSDINTYEQYF
TGTGCCACCAGTGATATAAACACCTACGAGCAGTACTTC
>NA|TRBV11-2|many|TRBJ2-7
CASSLAQPYEQYF
TGTGCCAGCAGCTTAGCACAGCCCTACGAGCAGTACTTC
>NA|TRBV12-3/TRBV12-4|few|TRBJ1-4
CASSPGYRTTNEKLFF
TGTGCCAGCAGCCCAGGATACCGGACAACTAATGAAAAACTGTTTTTT
>TRBD1|TRBV6-5|NA|TRBJ1-4
CASGDRASSSEKLFF
TGTGCCAGCGGGGACAGGGCATCCTCTTCTGAAAAACTGTTTTTT
>TRBD1|TRBV28|few|TRBJ2-7
CASSEPGQGWHEQYF
TGTGCCAGCAGTGAACCGGGACAGGGGTGGCACGAGCAGTACTTC
>TRBD1|TRBV7-9|few|TRBJ2-1
CASSPIQGGWSPNEQFF
TGTGCCAGCAGCCCCATCCAAGGGGGCTGGAGTCCCAATGAGCAGTTCTTC
>TRBD2|TRBV30|many|TRBJ2-3
CAWRLAGESTDTQYF
TGTGCCTGGAGGTTAGCGGGGGAGAGCACAGATACGCAGTATTTT
>TRBD1|TRBV20-1|many|TRBJ1-6
CSARRQGYNSPLHF
TGCAGTGCTAGAAGACAGGGCTATAATTCACCCCTCCACTTT
>NA|TRBV29-1|many|TRBJ1-1
CSVEERGEAFF
TGCAGCGTTGAAGAGCGCGGTGAAGCTTTCTTT
>NA|TRBV12-3/TRBV12-4|NA|TRBJ2-4
CASSLMGTLKVSSIQYF
TGTGCCAGCAGTCTCATGGGGACATTGAAAGTCAGTTCAATTCAGTACTTC
>TRBD2|TRBV6-2/TRBV6-3|NA|TRBJ2-2
CASSYSITLALAGGQNTGELFF
TGTGCCAGCAGTTACTCGATCACCCTCGCGCTAGCGGGGGGGCAGAACACCGGGGAGCTGTTTTTT
>NA|TRBV20-1|many|TRBJ1-6
CSARGGSGSPLHF
TGCAGTGCTAGGGGTGGGAGCGGTTCACCCCTCCACTTT
>TRBD1|TRBV14|few|TRBJ2-5
CASSPLLGQGHETQYF
TGTGCCAGCAGCCCCCTCCTCGGACAGGGTCACGAGACCCAGTACTTC
>NA|TRBV7-9|medium-sized|TRBJ1-1
CASSLEGNTEAFF
TGTGCCAGCAGCTTAGAGGGGAACACTGAAGCTTTCTTT
>NA|TRBV21-1|NA|TRBJ2-6
CASRSGFGANVLTF
TGTGCCAGCAGATCGGGGTTTGGGGCCAACGTCCTGACTTTC
>NA|TRBV9|many|TRBJ2-3
CASSVSNSRSDTQYF
TGTGCCAGCAGCGTAAGTAATAGTCGTTCCGATACGCAGTATTTT
>TRBD2|TRBV28|few|TRBJ2-3
CASSTQGLFFIHTQYF
TGTGCCAGCAGCACTCAGGGACTATTCTTCATACATACGCAGTATTTT
>TRBD2|TRBV6-2/TRBV6-3|few|TRBJ2-1
CASSYVLAGSSHNEQFF
TGTGCCAGCAGTTATGTCCTAGCGGGGTCTTCACACAATGAGCAGTTCTTC
>NA|TRBV6-1|many|TRBJ2-4
CASTPGRSYKNIQYF
TGTGCCAGCACTCCCGGGAGATCCTACAAAAACATTCAGTACTTC
>NA|TRBV12-3/TRBV12-4|few|TRBJ2-3
CASSLAQGRGTDTQYF
TGTGCCAGCAGTTTAGCGCAGGGTAGGGGCACAGATACGCAGTATTTT
>NA|TRBV12-3/TRBV12-4|NA|TRBJ2-1
CASSYRGYNEQFF
TGTGCCAGCAGTTATCGGGGTTACAATGAGCAGTTCTTC
>NA|TRBV30|few|TRBJ2-7
CAWTSNVPEQYF
TGTGCCTGGACCAGTAACGTTCCGGAGCAGTACTTC
>NA|TRBV7-9|many|TRBJ1-3
CASSRRAGEAGNTIYF
TGTGCCAGCAGCCGAAGAGCGGGGGAGGCTGGAAACACCATATATTTT
>NA|TRBV6-2/TRBV6-3|NA|TRBJ2-1
CASRETGSSYNEQFF
TGTGCCAGCAGAGAGACAGGAAGCTCCTACAATGAGCAGTTCTTC
>NA|TRBV6-2/TRBV6-3|many|TRBJ2-3
CASSYTGTSTDTQYF
TGTGCCAGCAGTTACACCGGGACAAGCACAGATACGCAGTATTTT
>TRBD2|TRBV28|NA|TRBJ2-4
CASSRTSGGVDVIQYF
TGTGCCAGCAGCCGGACTAGCGGGGGGGTCGATGTCATTCAGTACTTC
>NA|TRBV11-2|many|TRBJ2-7
CASSSSRTGLYEQYF
TGTGCCAGCAGCTCGTCAAGGACGGGGCTTTACGAGCAGTACTTC
>TRBD1|TRBV12-3/TRBV12-4|many|TRBJ1-1
CASSLWTGLGTEAFF
TGTGCCAGCAGCCTGTGGACAGGGTTGGGCACTGAAGCTTTCTTT
>NA|TRBV2|medium-sized|TRBJ2-7
CASSPNFEQYF
TGTGCCAGCAGTCCCAACTTCGAGCAGTACTTC
>NA|TRBV11-1|NA|TRBJ2-7
CASRRQGFSYEQYF
TGTGCCAGCAGACGGCAGGGGTTCTCCTACGAGCAGTACTTC
>NA|TRBV20-1|few|TRBJ1-1
CSARSGLGTEAFF
TGCAGTGCTAGATCAGGGCTAGGCACTGAAGCTTTCTTT
>TRBD1|TRBV12-5|NA|TRBJ2-5
CASGSGTGHQETQYF
TGTGCTAGTGGTTCCGGGACAGGCCACCAAGAGACCCAGTACTTC
>NA|TRBV2|few|TRBJ1-2
CASSELTANYGYTF
TGTGCCAGCAGTGAATTAACAGCTAACTATGGCTACACCTTC
>TRBD1|TRBV11-2|NA|TRBJ2-2
CASSLPGQGKYTGELFF
TGTGCCAGCAGCTTACCGGGACAGGGAAAGTACACCGGGGAGCTGTTTTTT
>TRBD2|TRBV12-3/TRBV12-4|many|TRBJ2-1
CASRLTSGGPNEQFF
TGTGCCAGCAGGCTGACTAGCGGGGGTCCAAATGAGCAGTTCTTC
>NA|TRBV18|NA|TRBJ2-5
CASSPGTIQETQYF
TGTGCCAGCTCACCAGGGACAATTCAAGAGACCCAGTACTTC
>NA|TRBV3-1|many|TRBJ1-2
CASSQAYKEPHYGYTF
TGTGCCAGCAGCCAAGCCTACAAAGAGCCCCACTATGGCTACACCTTC
>NA|TRBV19|few|TRBJ1-5
CASTHSSSNQPQHF
TGTGCCAGTACCCACAGTTCGAGCAATCAGCCCCAGCATTTT
>NA|TRBV29-1|NA|TRBJ1-1
CSVEGRMNTEAFF
TGCAGCGTTGAAGGACGTATGAACACTGAAGCTTTCTTT
>NA|TRBV10-3|few|TRBJ2-1
CAISELPAEQFF
TGTGCCATCAGTGAGTTACCAGCTGAGCAGTTCTTC